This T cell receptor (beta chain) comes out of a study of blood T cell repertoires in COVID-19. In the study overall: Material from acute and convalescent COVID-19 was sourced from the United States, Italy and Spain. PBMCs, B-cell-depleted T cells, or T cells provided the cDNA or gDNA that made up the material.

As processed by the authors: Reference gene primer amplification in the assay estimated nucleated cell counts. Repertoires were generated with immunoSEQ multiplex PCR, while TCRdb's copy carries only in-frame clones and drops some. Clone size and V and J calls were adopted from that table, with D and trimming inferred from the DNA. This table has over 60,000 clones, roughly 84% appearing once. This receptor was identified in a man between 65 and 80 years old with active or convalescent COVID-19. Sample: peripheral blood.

The CDR3 protein is CASNWAGAQETQYF. DNA of the CDR3: TGTGCCAGCAATTGGGCGGGGGCCCAAGAGACCCAGTACTTC. This chain links TRBV5-4 with TRBJ2-5; TRBD2 is a possible D gene (7 bases). Trimming pared 6 bases from V and 1 base from J, leaving 13 bases between. CDR3 length: 14 amino acids. The germline gives CDR1 SGHNT, CDR2 YYREEE (reference sequence).